A single TCR beta chain is shown here with its context. Its specificity is not known. The sample originates from a study of cytomegalovirus exposure and HLA in healthy donors. Study overall: Tens of millions of unique TCRs, all from HLA-typed donors, were included in an early release of the data. Study outcomes and limitations: Listed as cytomegalovirus-associated were about 160 TCR beta chains. Exclusion as indistinguishable affected some V segments, including TRBV6-2 and TRBV6-3. TCR beta chain V- and J-gene trimming was linked, in a later analysis, to a missense variant in DCLRE1C.

Germline V gene data show CDR1 as SGHRS and CDR2 as YFSETQ. This CDR3 comprises 12 residues. Deletions cut 3 bases from V and 10 bases from J, with 11 bases between. Primers: 60 Vbeta forward and 13 Jbeta reverse. This table comes from immunoSEQ multiplex PCR, and its TCRdb copy is limited to in-frame clones, with some not included. Among around 170,000 clones, over 75% were seen once, and the ten largest hold about 2.1%. The clonotype originates from a woman in her 30s in good health and CMV-seronegative. Material: PBMCs. This chain uses TRBV5-1 with TRBJ2-1; D possibly corresponds to TRBD1 (6 bases). The CDR3 bases are TGCGCCAGCAGCTGGGACACCCCGGAGCAGTTCTTC. It is translated as CASSWDTPEQFF.